This passage covers 31 T cell receptor beta chains from one sample sequenced in a study of blood T cell repertoires in COVID-19. The repertoire was sequenced with immunoSEQ multiplex PCR; TCRdb's copy has only in-frame clones and lacks some. The sample lists 120,000 or so clones; roughly nine tenths were seen once. The sequencing input was peripheral blood. The receptor set was obtained from a man aged 60 to 69 with COVID-19, enrolled during active disease.

The CDR3 spells CASSLRTATNEKLFF. The DNA of the CDR3 is TGTGCCAGCAGCTTACGGACTGCAACTAATGAAAAACTGTTTTTT. This chain connects TRBV7-6 to TRBJ1-4; no reliable D call. The germline V and J ends were trimmed by 2 bases and 0 bases, with 7 bases remaining between them. The CDR3 contains 15 residues. CDR1 and CDR2 from the germline V gene are SGHVS and FNYEAQ. Together with reference TRBV7-6 and TRBJ1-4, the CDR3 gives the full variable domain: GAGVSQSPRYKVTKRGQDVALRCDPISGHVSLYWYRQALGQGPEFLTYFNYEAQQDKSGLPNDRFSAERPEGSISTLTIQRTEQRDSAMYRCASSLRTATNEKLFFGSGTQLSVL.

The rearrangement uses TRBV25-1 and TRBJ1-2; D may be TRBD1 (6 bases). The CDR3 has 15 residues. V was cut by 0 bases and J by 3 bases, with 11 bases left in between. CDR1 and CDR2 from the germline V gene are MGHDK and SYGVNS. DNA of the CDR3: TGTGCCAGCAGTGAATATTCCAGGGGTGACTATGGCTACACCTTC. Encoded protein: CASSEYSRGDYGYTF.

This sequence joins TRBV28 and TRBJ1-5, with 11 nucleotides matching TRBD1. V trimming: 9 bases; J trimming: 0 bases; junction bases outside the gene matches: 4. Germline CDR1 MDHEN, CDR2 SYDVKM. This CDR3 spans 15 amino acids. This CDR3 is CASRTGGFSNQPQHF. CDR3 sequence (DNA): TGTGCCAGTAGGACAGGGGGCTTTAGCAATCAGCCCCAGCATTTT.

The V gene is TRBV11-3, the J gene TRBJ2-7; 13 nucleotides match TRBD2. CDR1 and CDR2 (germline): SGHNT, YENEEA. This CDR3 region has 15 residues. Trimming took 5 bases from V and 3 from J; bases not matched to a gene: 4. DNA of the CDR3: TGTGCCAGCAGCCCCCGACTAGCGGGAGGCTACGAGCAGTACTTC. It yields the protein CASSPRLAGGYEQYF.

This chain joins TRBV24-1 and TRBJ1-5; 7 nucleotides align to TRBD1. This CDR3 is built from 14 residues. V trimming: 3 bases; J trimming: 7 bases; junction bases outside the gene matches: 5. Looked up from germline, CDR1 is KGHDR and CDR2 is SFDVKD. This chain's CDR3 is CATSDGQVGQPQHF. The CDR3 region has the DNA TGTGCCACCAGTGATGGACAGGTAGGCCAGCCCCAGCATTTT.

The V gene is TRBV10-1, the J gene TRBJ2-1, with 12 nucleotides matching TRBD2. The junction had 12 bases not matched to a gene; V was cut back by 5 bases and J by 7 bases. There are 17 residues in the CDR3. Germline values: CDR1 WNHNN, CDR2 SYGVQD (reference sequence). The CDR3 here is CASSLTGVLAGGNEQFF. The CDR3 DNA reads as TGCGCCAGCAGTCTAACAGGAGTTCTAGCGGGAGGGAATGAGCAGTTCTTC.

The gene calls are TRBV27 and TRBJ2-1; 8 nucleotides match TRBD2. Looked up from germline, CDR1 is MNHEY and CDR2 is SMNVEV (reference sequence). The J segment lost 5 bases and the V segment lost 4 bases, leaving 7 bases of the junction unmatched. The CDR3 runs 15 residues. The DNA of the CDR3 is TGTGCCAGCAGTTCCCTAGCGGGCCTTAACAATGAGCAGTTCTTC. Translating gives CASSSLAGLNNEQFF.

The V gene is TRBV7-2, the J gene TRBJ1-1, with a weak D call TRBD1 (5 bases). V dropped 6 bases and J dropped 6 bases, with 20 bases sitting between them. Germline values: CDR1 SGHTA, CDR2 FQGNSA. This CDR3 comprises 15 residues. The CDR3 region is CASSPSRGGSSEAFF. CDR3 sequence (DNA): TGTGCCAGCAGTCCTTCCCGGGGGGGAAGTTCTGAAGCTTTCTTT.

This clone showed up just once. This chain joins TRBV19 and TRBJ1-4; D is unresolved. The CDR3 runs 14 residues. Per germline, CDR1 LNHDA and CDR2 SQIVND (reference sequence). With 7 bases removed from V and 0 bases from J, the gap between germline ends came to 9 bases. The CDR3 spells CASKLGATNEKLFF. CDR3 in DNA: TGTGCCAGTAAGCTCGGTGCAACTAATGAAAAACTGTTTTTT.

The rearrangement joins TRBV6-2 or TRBV6-3 to TRBJ2-2; 8 nucleotides agree with TRBD1. From germline, CDR1 is MNHEY and CDR2 SVGEGT. The CDR3 consists of 17 residues. Germline trimming cut 4 bases from V and 2 bases from J; bases unmatched to any gene: 9. In nucleotides, the CDR3 is TGTGCCAGCAGTTGGGCGAAGACAGGGGCCAACACCGGGGAGCTGTTTTTT. Translated, it gives CASSWAKTGANTGELFF.

The chain carries TRBV5-1 and TRBJ1-5; possible D gene TRBD1, 6 bases. This CDR3 spans 15 amino acids. The germline CDR1 and CDR2 sequences are SGHRS and YFSETQ. The V end lost 4 bases, the J end lost 5 bases, and 16 bases lay between the germline ends. This chain's CDR3 is CASSQDGTNHQPQHF. In DNA form, the CDR3 reads TGCGCCAGCAGCCAGGATGGGACAAATCATCAGCCCCAGCATTTT.

This sequence joins TRBV9 and TRBJ2-2; 7 positions agree with TRBD2. The J segment lost 2 bases and the V segment lost 3 bases, leaving 7 bases of the junction unmatched. In germline, CDR1 is SGDLS, CDR2 YYNGEE. The CDR3 spans 16 residues. In DNA form, the CDR3 reads TGTGCCAGCAGCGCCCGGGGGACTAAAAACACCGGGGAGCTGTTTTTT. Amino acids: CASSARGTKNTGELFF.

The genes are TRBV28 and TRBJ1-5, with D unresolved. Germline V gene data show CDR1 as MDHEN and CDR2 as SYDVKM. Trimming pared 6 bases from V and 5 bases from J, leaving 14 bases between. The CDR3 consists of 14 residues. CDR3 loop: CASSLAGPHQPQHF. The CDR3 DNA reads TGTGCCAGCAGCTTAGCAGGCCCTCATCAGCCCCAGCATTTT.

The chain combines TRBV12-3 or TRBV12-4 with TRBJ1-2; 10 bases match TRBD1. V shed 6 bases and J 8 bases; nucleotides not matched to a gene: 6. The CDR3 totals 13 residues. In DNA, the CDR3 is TGTGCCAGCAGGCCGGGACAGGGGAACGGCTACACCTTC. Translation: CASRPGQGNGYTF.

V and J are TRBV27 and TRBJ2-1; 8 positions match TRBD2. CDR3 length equals 15 residues. Losses at the gene ends were 3 bases for V and 3 bases for J; bases not matched to a gene: 4. Germline V gene lookup returns CDR1 MNHEY and CDR2 SMNVEV (reference sequence). CDR3 nucleotide sequence: TGTGCCAGCAGTTTGGGTAGCGGGGACTACAATGAGCAGTTCTTC. Amino acid sequence: CASSLGSGDYNEQFF.

This clone has just one count. The J gene is TRBJ1-3, the V gene TRBV29-1, with 7 bases that match TRBD1. This CDR3 has 13 residues. The V segment lost 3 bases and the J segment 2 bases; nucleotides outside the gene matches: 1. Germline CDR1 is SQVTM and CDR2 is ANQGSEA. CDR3 sequence (DNA): TGCAGCGTTGATCAGGGGGCTGGAAACACCATATATTTT. Protein product: CSVDQGAGNTIYF.

The rearrangement links TRBV7-3 to TRBJ1-1; the D is unclear. CDR1 and CDR2 (germline): SGHTA, FQGTGA. The CDR3 extends over 15 amino acids. Trimming removed 1 base at V and 1 base at J, with 10 bases between. CDR3 DNA sequence: TGTGCCAGCAGCTTAAACCCGGGGTGGAACACTGAAGCTTTCTTT. Its translation is CASSLNPGWNTEAFF.

This chain joins TRBV24-1 and TRBJ1-5, with D possibly TRBD1 on 6 matching bases. CDR1 is KGHDR, CDR2 SFDVKD, per germline. Trimming shortened V by 3 bases and J by 1 base, and 9 bases separated the two germline ends. CDR3 length: 15 residues. In nucleotides, the CDR3 is TGTGCCACCAGTGATCACGGGACAAGCAATCAGCCCCAGCATTTT. Protein product: CATSDHGTSNQPQHF.

The CDR3 loop is CASSLLAGGAYEQYF. The CDR3 region has the DNA TGTGCCAGCAGCCTACTAGCGGGAGGCGCCTACGAGCAGTACTTC. This rearrangement joins TRBV7-2 to TRBJ2-7; 12 positions match TRBD2. The CDR3 totals 15 residues. Germline V lookup: CDR1 SGHTA, CDR2 FQGNSA. The trim removed 5 bases at V and 2 bases at J, leaving 4 bases unmatched.

J is TRBJ2-7 and V is TRBV28; D might be TRBD2 (6 bases). There are 17 residues in the CDR3. Germline-derived CDR1 and CDR2 are MDHEN and SYDVKM. The V end was cut by 6 bases, the J end by 2 bases, with 23 bases between. The CDR3 sequence is CASSLVGSGPGAYEQYF. CDR3 DNA: TGTGCCAGCAGCCTCGTTGGGAGCGGGCCGGGGGCCTACGAGCAGTACTTC.

This clone was observed a few times. The chain combines TRBV11-3 with TRBJ2-1; D gene ambiguous. Germline assignment: CDR1 SGHNT and CDR2 YENEEA. CDR3 size: 15 residues. V was pared by 5 bases and J by 2 bases, with 13 bases between. The CDR3 coding sequence is TGTGCCAGCAGCCCATTCGCGAGAACCTACAATGAGCAGTTCTTC. It is translated as CASSPFARTYNEQFF.

CDR3 amino acids: CASSLGGGGDTQYF. The CDR3 DNA follows: TGTGCCAGCAGCTTAGGCGGGGGCGGAGATACGCAGTATTTT. The rearrangement uses TRBV7-3 and TRBJ2-3, with a possible D match to TRBD2 (7 bases). The V gene lost 2 bases and the J gene lost 5 bases, with 11 bases spanning the gap. Germline-derived CDR1 and CDR2 are SGHTA and FQGTGA. This CDR3 contains 14 residues.

The chain employs TRBV7-9 and TRBJ1-1; D is unresolved. This CDR3 is 11 amino acids long. Germline V gene sequence: CDR1 SEHNR, CDR2 FQNEAQ (reference sequence). Trimming stripped 5 bases from V and 10 bases from J, with 11 bases between. CDR3 residues: CASSEAFGAFF. Here the CDR3 DNA reads TGTGCCAGCAGCGAGGCATTCGGAGCTTTCTTT.

Only a few counts were recorded for this clone. V and J are TRBV10-1 and TRBJ2-7; D ambiguous. The CDR3 totals 12 residues. Germline values: CDR1 WNHNN, CDR2 SYGVQD (reference sequence). The germline V and J ends were trimmed by 0 bases and 7 bases, with 7 bases remaining between them. The CDR3, as DNA: TGCGCCAGCAGTGAGTCTTACGGGGAGCAGTACTTC. It translates to CASSESYGEQYF.

The V call is TRBV11-3, the J call TRBJ2-1; D is unclear. The CDR3 sequence is 12 residues long. CDR1 and CDR2 (germline): SGHNT, YENEEA. Trimming removed 1 base at V and 10 bases at J, with 8 bases between. The DNA for the CDR3 is TGTGCCAGCAGCTTAGGCCTAGACGAGCAGTTCTTC. It encodes CASSLGLDEQFF.

The chain uses TRBV29-1 and TRBJ2-1; D uncertain. Germline lookup yields CDR1 SQVTM and CDR2 ANQGSEA. The CDR3 length is 15 residues. Between the trimmed V and J ends, which lost 0 bases and 4 bases, there was a span of 13 bases. This CDR3 reads CSVEEDLAEYNEQFF. CDR3 nucleotide sequence: TGCAGCGTTGAAGAAGATCTGGCGGAGTACAATGAGCAGTTCTTC.

This chain joins TRBV27 and TRBJ1-1, with D uncertain. The V and J ends lost 6 bases and 6 bases respectively, with 14 bases between them. Germline V gene lookup returns CDR1 MNHEY and CDR2 SMNVEV (reference sequence). The CDR3 is 13 residues long. CDR3 region: CASRGLIGAEAFF. CDR3 bases: TGTGCCAGCAGAGGCCTGATCGGGGCTGAAGCTTTCTTT.

The rearrangement links TRBV2 to TRBJ2-3; 10 nucleotides agree with TRBD2. CDR1 SNHLY and CDR2 FYNNEI come from the germline V gene. Trimming cost V 4 bases and J 3 bases; bases outside gene matches: 4. The CDR3 runs to 15 residues. Written as DNA, the CDR3 is TGTGCCAGCAGTGTCCGGACTAGCGGAACAGATACGCAGTATTTT. This sequence encodes CASSVRTSGTDTQYF.

This clone has only one observation. V is TRBV7-3 and J is TRBJ2-5; 10 bases match TRBD1. Unmatched junction bases numbered 8, after V lost 5 bases and J lost 2 bases. This CDR3 has 16 amino acids. Germline CDR1 reads SGHTA; CDR2 reads FQGTGA. This CDR3 reads CASSTGTGDGQETQYF. The CDR3 DNA reads TGTGCCAGCAGCACAGGGACAGGGGACGGACAAGAGACCCAGTACTTC.

The J gene is TRBJ1-4, the V gene TRBV6-5; the match to TRBD1 covers 8 bases. Per germline, CDR1 MNHEY and CDR2 SVGAGI. V trimming: 8 bases; J trimming: 4 bases; junction bases outside the gene matches: 3. The CDR3 runs to 13 residues. The CDR3 DNA follows: TGTGCCAGCTCACAGGGGGTTAATGAAAAACTGTTTTTT. This encodes CASSQGVNEKLFF.

This clone has just one count. Mismatch with germline at one junction end may stem from a read error. This chain links TRBV7-7 with TRBJ2-1, with D possibly being TRBD1 (6 bases). CDR3 size: 13 residues. Germline V CDR1 and CDR2: SSHAT, FNYEAQ (reference sequence). For the CDR3, the DNA is TGTGCTAGCAGCCTGACAGGTCCCAATGAGCAGTTCTTC. It is translated as CASSLTGPNEQFF. Supplemented by reference TRBV7-7 and TRBJ2-1, the full variable domain reads GAGVSQSPRYKVTKRGQDVTLRCDPISSHATLYWYQQALGQGPEFLTYFNYEAQPDKSGLPSDRFSAERPEGSISTLTIQRTEQRDSAMYRCASSLTGPNEQFFGPGTRLTVL.